The 27 T cell receptor beta chains below come from one sample, sequenced in a study of regulatory T cells in long-lasting Graves disease (dated by TCRdb to the early 2020s). Library preparation employed multiplex PCR. The sequencing machine was an Illumina HiSeq 4000. To build TCR beta libraries, CDR3 regions were amplified by Arm-PCR using iRepertoire HTBI primers. The raw public reads went through TCRdb reprocessing: fastp at Q25, MiXCR clone calling, in-frame beta chains kept. Entries are consolidated by CDR3 protein sequence, retaining the most common genes and DNA. The sample records about 430,000 distinct CDR3 sequences, about 21% of which are singletons. Approximately 15% of the sample rests with the top ten. What this sample's time point label stands for: persistent/refractory GD, antithyroid drugs over 5 years with positive TRAb. RNA was extracted from PBMCs in TRIzol for both TCR sequencing and RNA sequencing.

This specimen consisted of peripheral blood mononuclear cells (PBMCs), obtained when the disease was refractory, from a patient treated with antithyroid drugs. These receptor sequences come from a female donor with Graves disease.

The J gene is TRBJ2-5, the V gene TRBV6-1; D might be TRBD1 (5 bases). The CDR3 runs 15 residues. Germline values: CDR1 MNHNS, CDR2 SASEGT. The V and J ends lost 10 bases and 1 base respectively, with 19 bases between them. CDR3 sequence reads: CATSQDGQGQETQYF. The CDR3 nucleotides are TGTGCCACCTCCCAAGACGGGCAGGGCCAAGAGACCCAGTACTTC.

A remark on this clonotype: It is likely a read error, because the conserved phenylalanine at the end of the CDR3 is missing. The chain recombines TRBV20-1 with TRBJ2-7; 8 bases are a match to TRBD2. V lost 1 base, J lost 2 bases, and 7 bases stayed unmatched. The CDR3 contains 15 residues. CDR1 is DFQATT and CDR2 is SNEGSKA in the germline V gene (reference sequence). The CDR3 loop is CSARAPSGPTYEQYS. Written as DNA, the CDR3 is TGCAGTGCTAGAGCCCCTAGCGGGCCTACCTACGAGCAGTACTCC.

This chain uses TRBV20-1 with TRBJ2-7; 7 positions match TRBD1. Trimming removed 5 bases from V and 3 bases from J; junction bases left unmatched: 7. Germline assignment: CDR1 DFQATT and CDR2 SNEGSKA (reference sequence). The CDR3 is 13 amino acids. Written as DNA, the CDR3 is TGCAGTGCTCCCCGGGACAGTGACTACGAGCAGTACTTC. Protein sequence: CSAPRDSDYEQYF.

This clonotype was seen at least ten times. The chain is built from TRBV12-3 or TRBV12-4 and TRBJ1-5, with D unclear. This CDR3 is built from 13 residues. V lost 6 bases, J lost 1 base, and 7 bases lay in between. The CDR3 nucleotides read TGTGCCAGCAGGCCGGACAGCAATCAGCCCCAGCATTTT. It translates to CASRPDSNQPQHF.

With regard to this clonotype: A much larger clone lies one base from this, so it may be a read error. The chain is built from TRBV27 and TRBJ2-7; TRBD1 matches at 8 bases. Germline V gene sequence: CDR1 MNHEY, CDR2 SMNVEV (reference sequence). The CDR3 sequence is 14 residues long. J gave up 8 bases and V 5 bases, and 11 bases lay outside the gene matches. CDR3 in DNA: TGTGCCAGCAGTGCGACAGGGGTAGGTTACAAGCAGTACTTC. Amino acid sequence: CASSATGVGYKQYF.

The genes are TRBV27 and TRBJ2-7; 9 bases are a match to TRBD2. The ends lost 6 bases at V and 6 bases at J; junction bases unmatched: 12. Germline V CDR1 and CDR2: MNHEY, SMNVEV (reference sequence). The CDR3 has 15 residues. The DNA of the CDR3 is TGTGCCAGCAGGGGAGGTGGTAGCGGGAGTCGCGAGCAGTACTTC. Protein product: CASRGGGSGSREQYF.

This clonotype was observed at least ten times. The chain joins TRBV20-1 to TRBJ2-7; 13 nucleotides match TRBD2. V trimming: 1 base; J trimming: 3 bases; junction bases outside the gene matches: 3. CDR3 length equals 15 residues. CDR1 is DFQATT, CDR2 SNEGSKA, per germline (reference sequence). CDR3 DNA: TGCAGTGCTAGAGGAGGGACTAGCGGGGACTACGAGCAGTACTTC. Protein sequence: CSARGGTSGDYEQYF.

This clonotype was detected many times. This chain uses TRBV7-8 with TRBJ2-7; 8 bases map to TRBD1. J was trimmed by 7 bases and V by 5 bases; bases with no gene match: 10. This CDR3 is built from 14 residues. CDR1 is SGHVS and CDR2 is FQNEAQ in the germline V gene. This CDR3 reads CASSPDRVTGEQYF. The CDR3 DNA sequence: TGTGCCAGCAGCCCGGACAGGGTAACGGGAGAGCAGTACTTC.

V gene TRBV20-1 combines with J gene TRBJ2-7; TRBD2 matches 10 bases. V trimming: 6 bases; J trimming: 6 bases; junction bases outside the gene matches: 8. The germline V gene encodes CDR1 DFQATT and CDR2 SNEGSKA (reference sequence). The CDR3 extends over 13 amino acids. The DNA for the CDR3 is TGCAGTGCCCAGCGGGAGGGGCTCCGCGAGCAGTACTTC. It specifies CSAQREGLREQYF.

There are many counts of this clonotype. The chain links TRBV5-4 to TRBJ2-5, with unresolved D. CDR1 SGHNT and CDR2 YYREEE come from the germline V gene (reference sequence). The CDR3 spans 13 residues. The V and J ends lost 2 bases and 4 bases respectively, with 9 bases between them. The CDR3 spells CASSFDGVETQYF. The CDR3 bases are TGTGCCAGCAGCTTTGATGGGGTAGAGACCCAGTACTTC.

Remarks on this clonotype: A read error is possible here, since a much larger clone lies one base away. CDR3: CVSSPLRKTQYF. Here the CDR3 DNA reads TGTGTCAGCTCACCGCTCCGGAAGACCCAGTACTTC. This rearrangement joins TRBV18 to TRBJ2-5; no reliable D call. The length of the CDR3 is 12 residues. CDR1 and CDR2 (germline): KGHSH, LQKENI.

This clonotype was seen only a few times. The gene calls are TRBV30 and TRBJ1-2; maybe TRBD1 (6 bases). Deletions cut 5 bases from V and 2 bases from J, with 18 bases between. The CDR3 sequence is 15 residues long. The germline gives CDR1 GTSNPN, CDR2 SVGIG (reference sequence). CDR3 nucleotides: TGTGCCTGGGACCGAGGGACATCCGGCAACTATGGCTACACCTTC. Translated, it gives CAWDRGTSGNYGYTF.

This rearrangement joins TRBV6-1 to TRBJ2-3; 9 nucleotides align to TRBD2. Germline CDR1 MNHNS, CDR2 SASEGT. The CDR3 spans 15 residues. Trimming took 8 bases from V and 6 from J; bases not matched to a gene: 12. CDR3 residues: CASRPGTSTIDTQYF. CDR3 sequence (DNA): TGTGCCAGCCGCCCCGGGACTAGCACTATCGATACGCAGTATTTT.

There are a few counts of this clonotype. The CDR3: CASSLFGGTGGELFF. The CDR3, as DNA: TGCGCCAGCAGCTTGTTCGGCGGGACCGGCGGGGAGCTGTTTTTT. The chain employs TRBV5-1 and TRBJ2-2; possible D gene TRBD2, 6 bases. There are 15 residues in the CDR3. Trimming stripped 1 base from V and 7 bases from J, with 14 bases between. Germline CDR1 reads SGHRS; CDR2 reads YFSETQ.

This clonotype was seen more than once but under ten times. V usage is TRBV19 and J usage is TRBJ1-5; D perhaps matches TRBD1 (5 bases). V lost 4 bases and J 5 bases, leaving 9 bases between the germline ends. Germline assignment: CDR1 LNHDA and CDR2 SQIVND (reference sequence). The CDR3 sequence is 13 residues long. DNA of the CDR3: TGTGCCAGTAGTACAGGGCGCCATCAGCCCCAGCATTTT. Amino acids: CASSTGRHQPQHF.

This chain links TRBV6-5 with TRBJ1-5; D not resolved. The CDR3 contains 15 residues. Germline V gives CDR1 MNHEY, CDR2 SVGAGI. V gave up 0 bases and J gave up 0 bases, with 6 bases separating them. The CDR3 spells CASSYSQYSNQPQHF. The DNA of the CDR3 is TGTGCCAGCAGTTACTCACAATATAGCAATCAGCCCCAGCATTTT.

This clonotype occurred many times. V and J are TRBV28 and TRBJ2-2; 7 bases fit TRBD1. There are 17 residues in the CDR3. The V gene end was trimmed by 5 bases and the J gene end by 4 bases; junction bases not matched to a gene: 13. The V gene's germline CDR1 is MDHEN and CDR2 SYDVKM. The CDR3 is CASSIGQALRFTGELFF. In DNA form, the CDR3 reads TGTGCCAGCAGTATAGGACAGGCACTACGATTCACCGGGGAGCTGTTTTTT. Full variable domain (missing parts from reference TRBV28 and TRBJ2-2): DVKVTQSSRYLVKRTGEKVFLECVQDMDHENMFWYRQDPGLGLRLIYFSYDVKMKEKGDIPEGYSVSREKKERFSLILESASTNQTSMYLCASSIGQALRFTGELFFGEGSRLTVL.

The rearrangement links TRBV9 to TRBJ2-5; 11 bases fit TRBD2. After removal of 3 bases from V and 5 bases from J, the junction contained 3 bases not matched to a gene. This CDR3 region has 14 residues. CDR1 is SGDLS, CDR2 YYNGEE, per germline. CDR3 DNA: TGTGCCAGCAGCGGTAGCGGGAGGGGTGAGACCCAGTACTTC. Encoded protein: CASSGSGRGETQYF.

This clonotype was seen a handful of times. This chain links TRBV30 with TRBJ2-2; D might be TRBD2 (5 bases). From germline, CDR1 is GTSNPN and CDR2 SVGIG (reference sequence). The germline V and J ends were trimmed by 1 base and 6 bases, with 15 bases remaining between them. The CDR3 consists of 15 residues. The chain's CDR3 is CAWSAEIYGAGELFF. The CDR3 DNA reads as TGTGCCTGGAGTGCGGAGATTTACGGGGCCGGGGAGCTGTTTTTT.

At least ten counts were recorded for this clonotype. The chain carries TRBV28 and TRBJ2-5, with 7 positions matching TRBD1. This CDR3 region has 15 residues. Germline V gene sequence: CDR1 MDHEN, CDR2 SYDVKM. Losses at the gene ends were 5 bases for V and 5 bases for J; bases not matched to a gene: 11. The CDR3 spells CASSTQQGTTETQYF. Here the CDR3 DNA reads TGTGCCAGCAGTACACAACAGGGGACCACGGAGACCCAGTACTTC. The full variable domain, completed using reference TRBV28 and TRBJ2-5, is DVKVTQSSRYLVKRTGEKVFLECVQDMDHENMFWYRQDPGLGLRLIYFSYDVKMKEKGDIPEGYSVSREKKERFSLILESASTNQTSMYLCASSTQQGTTETQYFGPGTRLLVL.

This rearrangement joins TRBV6-1 to TRBJ1-3; D is uncertain. In germline, CDR1 is MNHNS, CDR2 SASEGT. Trimming pared 4 bases from V and 11 bases from J, leaving 18 bases between. There are 14 residues in the CDR3. CDR3 in amino acids: CASSVSGRGIAIYF. In nucleotides, the CDR3 is TGTGCCAGCAGTGTATCCGGACGGGGAATCGCCATATATTTT.

The table lists this clonotype with a few counts. The V gene is TRBV5-5, the J gene TRBJ1-1, with TRBD1 matching 7 bases. Germline assignment: CDR1 SGHKS and CDR2 YYEKEE (reference sequence). The ends lost 4 bases at V and 2 bases at J; junction bases unmatched: 8. This CDR3 has 15 residues. CDR3 bases: TGTGCCAGCAGCCCCCGGACAGGAGCTAACACTGAAGCTTTCTTT. It codes for CASSPRTGANTEAFF.

This clonotype was detected many times. The chain combines TRBV11-2 with TRBJ1-4; D perhaps matches TRBD1 (5 bases). Germline V gives CDR1 SGHAT, CDR2 FQNNGV. The CDR3 covers 15 residues. The V end lost 8 bases, the J end lost 5 bases, and 18 bases lay between the germline ends. The CDR3 DNA is TGTGCCAGCGGGGGATTTGGATATCCGAATGAAAAACTGTTTTTT. This gives the protein CASGGFGYPNEKLFF. The full variable domain, with the rest looked up from reference TRBV11-2 and TRBJ1-4, is EAGVAQSPRYKIIEKRQSVAFWCNPISGHATLYWYQQILGQGPKLLIQFQNNGVVDDSQLPKDRFSAERLKGVDSTLKIQPAKLEDSAVYLCASGGFGYPNEKLFFGSGTQLSVL.

In its sample, this clonotype was seen once. This may stem from a read error, because a much larger clone lies one nucleotide away. This chain connects TRBV7-9 to TRBJ2-7; D not resolved. Germline values: CDR1 SEHNR, CDR2 FQNEAQ (reference sequence). This CDR3 is built from 12 residues. Trimming cost V 3 bases and J 5 bases, with 8 bases left between them. The CDR3 loop reads CASSLARHEQYF. The CDR3, as DNA: TGTGCCAGCAGCTTGGCTAGACACGAGCAGTACTTC.

The table lists this clonotype with a few counts. V and J are TRBV7-9 and TRBJ1-4, with D possibly matching TRBD1 (6 bases). In germline, CDR1 is SEHNR, CDR2 FQNEAQ (reference sequence). V was trimmed by 5 bases and J by 5 bases, leaving 12 bases between them. This CDR3 comprises 14 residues. In DNA, the CDR3 is TGTGCCAGCAGCAGAAGGGGGGGGAATGAAAAACTGTTTTTT. Its protein is CASSRRGGNEKLFF.

This chain joins TRBV6-2 or TRBV6-3 and TRBJ2-7; D gene unclear. The CDR3 runs to 15 residues. V was clipped by 2 bases and J by 2 bases, with 13 bases between them. Germline lookup yields CDR1 MNHEY and CDR2 SVGEGT. The CDR3 reads CASSYMSGRAYEQYF. DNA of the CDR3: TGTGCCAGCAGTTACATGAGTGGCCGGGCCTACGAGCAGTACTTC.

This clonotype was seen only a few times. Here the CDR3 reads CASSHTGTGDMEQFF. The CDR3 bases are TGTGCCAGCAGTCATACCGGGACAGGGGACATGGAGCAGTTCTTC. This chain joins TRBV28 and TRBJ2-1; 10 bases fit TRBD1. Germline CDR1 MDHEN, CDR2 SYDVKM. This CDR3 spans 15 amino acids. The ends lost 5 bases at V and 10 bases at J; junction bases unmatched: 11. The full variable domain, completed using reference TRBV28 and TRBJ2-1, is DVKVTQSSRYLVKRTGEKVFLECVQDMDHENMFWYRQDPGLGLRLIYFSYDVKMKEKGDIPEGYSVSREKKERFSLILESASTNQTSMYLCASSHTGTGDMEQFFGPGTRLTVL.